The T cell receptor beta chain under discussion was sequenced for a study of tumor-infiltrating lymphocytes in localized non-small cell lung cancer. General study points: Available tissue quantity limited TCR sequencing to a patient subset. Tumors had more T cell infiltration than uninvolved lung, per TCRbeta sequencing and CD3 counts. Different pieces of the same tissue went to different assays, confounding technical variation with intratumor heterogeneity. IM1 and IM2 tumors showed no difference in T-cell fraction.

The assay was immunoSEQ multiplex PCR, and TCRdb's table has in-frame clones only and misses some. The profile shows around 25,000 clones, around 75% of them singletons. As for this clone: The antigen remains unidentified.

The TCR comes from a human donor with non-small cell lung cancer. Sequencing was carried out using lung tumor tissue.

CDR3 sequence (DNA): TGTGCCAGCAGCTTAAGGATTTCAGGACAGGGGGAGACCCAGTACTTC. Translated, it gives CASSLRISGQGETQYF. The chain combines TRBV7-6 with TRBJ2-5; 9 nucleotides line up with TRBD1. V was clipped by 2 bases and J by 5 bases; unmatched bases: 9. This CDR3 spans 16 amino acids. Per the germline V gene, CDR1 is SGHVS and CDR2 is FNYEAQ.